The 29 T cell receptor beta chains presented below share a single source sample, sequenced in a study of post-analysis software for immune sequencing data. Study-level results: Roughly 5 TRBV segments (TRBV5-6, TRBV5-1 and TRBV20-1 among them) occurred more frequently in patients than in controls.

No antigen has been identified for these receptors. Unique molecular identifiers featured in each of the TCR beta cDNA libraries. Using its own MiXCR run on the PCR reads, TCRdb lists one record per CDR3 protein. This sample carries about 460,000 distinct CDR3 sequences, around 40% of them seen once, and the ten largest clones take 9% to 13%. Sample: blood. These receptors were obtained from a girl between 5 and 17 years old with multiple sclerosis.

This clonotype was picked up a small number of times. V is TRBV12-3 or TRBV12-4 and J is TRBJ1-1; 7 bases agree with TRBD1. This CDR3 has 13 amino acids. J gave up 4 bases and V 1 base, and 0 bases lay outside the gene matches. This CDR3 is CASSLGTGTEAFF. Written as DNA, the CDR3 is TGTGCCAGCAGTTTAGGGACAGGCACTGAAGCTTTCTTT.

V usage is TRBV7-2 and J usage is TRBJ2-1, with no clear D. Germline V gene sequence: CDR1 SGHTA, CDR2 FQGNSA. The CDR3 is made up of 14 amino acids. The ends were cut back, 5 bases at V and 2 bases at J, with 10 bases in the middle. CDR3 coding DNA: TGTGCCAGCAGCCGGAGTGTGACCTACAATGAGCAGTTCTTC. Translation gives CASSRSVTYNEQFF.

The rearrangement links TRBV20-1 to TRBJ1-5; D might be TRBD1 (5 bases). Trimming took off 5 bases at V and 6 bases at J, with 11 bases between the two ends. The V gene's germline CDR1 is DFQATT and CDR2 SNEGSKA (reference sequence). The CDR3 spans 12 residues. The CDR3 loop is CSAPGSPQPQHF. In DNA form, the CDR3 reads TGCAGTGCTCCAGGGTCTCCTCAGCCCCAGCATTTT.

The chain has TRBV4-1 and TRBJ2-1; the D is unclear. Trimming removed 0 bases from V and 7 bases from J, with 10 bases in between. CDR3 size: 14 residues. CDR1 is MGHRA, CDR2 YSYEKL, per germline. The CDR3 DNA follows: TGCGCCAGCAGCCAAGATTTGATCCGGAATGAGCAGTTCTTC. It translates to CASSQDLIRNEQFF.

CDR3 sequence reads: CASSHRGLPQATYEQYF. Here the CDR3 DNA reads TGCGCCAGCAGCCATCGGGGACTACCCCAAGCGACCTACGAGCAGTACTTC. The chain links TRBV4-1 to TRBJ2-7, with 7 bases lining up with TRBD2. With 3 bases clipped from V and 2 bases from J, the junction kept 13 bases outside the gene matches. The CDR3 consists of 17 residues. CDR1 and CDR2 from the germline V gene are MGHRA and YSYEKL.

V gene TRBV7-2 combines with J gene TRBJ2-5, with TRBD2 matching 7 bases. The CDR3 totals 15 residues. Germline V gene data show CDR1 as SGHTA and CDR2 as FQGNSA. Trimming cost V 5 bases and J 1 base; bases outside gene matches: 7. In DNA form, the CDR3 reads TGTGCCAGCAGCCGCCGTCTAGCGGTCCAAGAGACCCAGTACTTC. Translating it yields CASSRRLAVQETQYF.

The rearrangement joins TRBV12-3 or TRBV12-4 to TRBJ2-7; D call uncertain. V was shortened by 1 base and J by 0 bases, with 7 bases between the two germline ends. The CDR3 is 14 residues long. The CDR3, as DNA: TGTGCCAGCAGTTTAGGCGGACCCTCCTACGAGCAGTACTTC. Its translation: CASSLGGPSYEQYF.

A few counts support this clonotype. The genes are TRBV12-3 or TRBV12-4 and TRBJ2-3; 8 bases line up with TRBD2. V lost 1 base, J lost 6 bases, and 15 bases stayed unmatched. The CDR3 totals 18 residues. Here the CDR3 reads CASSLEWGASGSHDTQYF. CDR3 in DNA: TGTGCCAGCAGTTTAGAGTGGGGGGCCAGCGGGAGTCACGATACGCAGTATTTT.

This chain uses TRBV7-2 with TRBJ2-5; D possibly matches TRBD1 or TRBD2 (5 bases each). There are 14 residues in the CDR3. The V end was cut by 2 bases, the J end by 5 bases, with 12 bases between. Germline values: CDR1 SGHTA, CDR2 FQGNSA. CDR3: CASSLSPGQETQYF. The CDR3, as DNA: TGTGCCAGCAGCTTATCCCCGGGGCAGGAGACCCAGTACTTC.

The chain recombines TRBV15 with TRBJ2-3; D uncertain. V was trimmed by 1 base and J by 2 bases, leaving 10 bases between them. Germline CDR1 is LNHNV and CDR2 is YYDKDF (reference sequence). The CDR3 contains 15 residues. DNA of the CDR3: TGTGCCACCAGCAGAGTACTCCTTACCACAGATACGCAGTATTTT. Translation gives CATSRVLLTTDTQYF.

The chain is built from TRBV6-5 and TRBJ1-3, with D maybe TRBD1 (5 bases). The ends were cut back, 0 bases at V and 8 bases at J, with 8 bases in the middle. The CDR3 spans 13 residues. Germline assignment: CDR1 MNHEY and CDR2 SVGAGI. This CDR3 is CASSYSIGDTIYF. In nucleotides, the CDR3 is TGTGCCAGCAGTTACTCGATAGGGGACACCATATATTTT.

This chain connects TRBV9 to TRBJ2-7, with 8 bases matching TRBD1. The V gene's germline CDR1 is SGDLS and CDR2 YYNGEE. The CDR3 is made up of 17 amino acids. The V segment lost 0 bases and the J segment 7 bases; nucleotides outside the gene matches: 15. The CDR3 sequence is CASSVDGQGSFYNEQYF. In DNA form, the CDR3 reads TGTGCCAGCAGCGTAGATGGACAGGGTTCTTTCTACAATGAGCAGTACTTC.

This sequence joins TRBV7-2 and TRBJ1-2; weak D call: TRBD1 (6 bases). V was pared by 5 bases and J by 3 bases, with 13 bases between. Germline V gene data show CDR1 as SGHTA and CDR2 as FQGNSA. The CDR3 consists of 14 residues. CDR3 nucleotide sequence: TGTGCCAGCAGCCTCAATGGGGGCGACTATGGCTACACCTTC. It encodes CASSLNGGDYGYTF.

This clonotype was seen a few times. The chain joins TRBV27 to TRBJ1-2, with a possible D match to TRBD1 (5 bases). This CDR3 is 15 amino acids long. Trimming removed 5 bases at V and 8 bases at J, with 21 bases between. Looked up from germline, CDR1 is MNHEY and CDR2 is SMNVEV (reference sequence). The CDR3 DNA reads as TGTGCCAGCAGTGGAGATTGGGACGGCAGAACGGGCTACACCTTC. It encodes CASSGDWDGRTGYTF.

This clonotype was observed a few times. This chain connects TRBV29-1 to TRBJ1-6; D perhaps matches TRBD1 (5 bases). This CDR3 has 14 residues. Germline loops: CDR1 SQVTM, CDR2 ANQGSEA. With 4 bases removed from V and 7 bases from J, the gap between germline ends came to 14 bases. For the CDR3, the DNA is TGCAGCGTTGCCTTAGTCGGGGCAAATTCACCCCTCCACTTT. Its protein product is CSVALVGANSPLHF.

The chain recombines TRBV5-1 with TRBJ2-1, with 9 positions matching TRBD1. Germline V gene sequence: CDR1 SGHRS, CDR2 YFSETQ. The CDR3 runs to 16 residues. CDR3 region: CARERLGTGMFDEQFF. The CDR3 DNA reads TGCGCTAGGGAACGATTGGGGACAGGGATGTTTGATGAGCAGTTCTTC.

The V call is TRBV11-2, the J call TRBJ2-7; D remains unclear. V lost 4 bases and J lost 6, with 10 bases in between. Per the germline V gene, CDR1 is SGHAT and CDR2 is FQNNGV. CDR3 size: 12 residues. In DNA form, the CDR3 reads TGTGCCAGCAGCTCCGGGTCGCTCGAGCAGTACTTC. Protein sequence: CASSSGSLEQYF.

The table lists this clonotype with a few counts. The V gene is TRBV7-8, the J gene TRBJ2-1, with D hard to call. V was pared by 4 bases and J by 4 bases, with 11 bases between. Germline V lookup: CDR1 SGHVS, CDR2 FQNEAQ. The length of the CDR3 is 14 residues. In DNA, the CDR3 is TGTGCCAGCAGCTCAAAGTCTAGGTACAATGAGCAGTTCTTC. It codes for CASSSKSRYNEQFF.

This sequence joins TRBV7-2 and TRBJ1-1; possible D gene TRBD1, 5 bases. V was cut by 4 bases and J by 3 bases, with 15 bases left in between. This CDR3 spans 15 amino acids. Germline loops: CDR1 SGHTA, CDR2 FQGNSA. DNA of the CDR3: TGTGCCAGCAGCTGGGAAGGGGCAGCCTACACTGAAGCTTTCTTT. Translating it yields CASSWEGAAYTEAFF.

The CDR3 protein is CASRSSYGYTF. Written as DNA, the CDR3 is TGTGCCAGCAGATCCTCCTATGGCTACACCTTC. This sequence joins TRBV28 and TRBJ1-2; no clear D gene. Between the trimmed V and J ends, which lost 6 bases and 4 bases, there was a span of 6 bases. The CDR3 length is 11 residues. Germline V gives CDR1 MDHEN, CDR2 SYDVKM.

The genes are TRBV7-9 and TRBJ2-3, with 7 bases matching TRBD2. CDR3 length: 15 amino acids. J lost 0 bases, V lost 2 bases, and 2 bases had no gene match. CDR1 SEHNR and CDR2 FQNEAQ come from the germline V gene (reference sequence). The CDR3 bases are TGTGCCAGCAGCTTACTAGCGGCTAGCACAGATACGCAGTATTTT. This encodes CASSLLAASTDTQYF.

V usage is TRBV11-2 and J usage is TRBJ1-6; D is possibly TRBD1 (5 bases). V was clipped by 6 bases and J by 5 bases, with 11 bases between them. Germline CDR1 reads SGHAT; CDR2 reads FQNNGV. CDR3 length equals 14 residues. CDR3 sequence: CASRSGTDNSPLHF. CDR3 in DNA: TGTGCCAGCAGGTCCGGGACGGATAATTCACCCCTCCACTTT.

The chain's CDR3 is CAISEFLDSFNEQFF. DNA for the CDR3: TGTGCCATCAGTGAGTTCCTCGACAGTTTTAATGAGCAGTTCTTC. The V call is TRBV10-3, the J call TRBJ2-1; weak D call: TRBD1 (5 bases). The CDR3 has 15 residues. Germline CDR1 is ENHRY and CDR2 is SYGVKD. Trimming stripped 1 base from V and 7 bases from J, with 14 bases between.

J is TRBJ2-3 and V is TRBV5-5; maybe TRBD2 (7 bases). V was shortened by 0 bases and J by 0 bases, with 11 bases between the two germline ends. Germline CDR1 SGHKS, CDR2 YYEKEE (reference sequence). CDR3 length: 16 amino acids. The CDR3 reads CASSLVGGASTDTQYF. Written as DNA, the CDR3 is TGTGCCAGCAGCTTGGTTGGGGGGGCTAGCACAGATACGCAGTATTTT. The whole variable domain, filled in from reference TRBV5-5 and TRBJ2-3, reads DAGVTQSPTHLIKTRGQQVTLRCSPISGHKSVSWYQQVLGQGPQFIFQYYEKEERGRGNFPDRFSARQFPNYSSELNVNALLLGDSALYLCASSLVGGASTDTQYFGPGTRLTVL.

The chain employs TRBV7-2 and TRBJ2-7, with D perhaps matching TRBD1 (5 bases). The last part of the DNA fits TRBJ2-4 better; the J call may be wrong. The length of the CDR3 is 15 residues. The V gene's germline CDR1 is SGHTA and CDR2 FQGNSA. CDR3 coding DNA: TGTGCCAGCAGCCAATCCGGACAAGGGTCAAACATTCAGTACTTC. It is translated as CASSQSGQGSNIQYF.

This clonotype was seen only a few times. This chain's CDR3 is CASSLSFLAGDTVADTQYF. In DNA form, the CDR3 reads TGTGCCAGCAGCTTATCGTTCCTAGCGGGAGATACGGTTGCAGATACGCAGTATTTT. The chain combines TRBV7-9 with TRBJ2-3; 10 nucleotides agree with TRBD2. This CDR3 has 19 amino acids. CDR1 SEHNR and CDR2 FQNEAQ come from the germline V gene (reference sequence). With 2 bases clipped from V and 4 bases from J, the junction kept 15 bases outside the gene matches.

The chain joins TRBV7-2 to TRBJ1-5; 9 bases align to TRBD1. This CDR3 is built from 15 residues. The trim removed 4 bases at V and 1 base at J, leaving 2 bases unmatched. CDR1 and CDR2 (germline): SGHTA, FQGNSA. CDR3 in amino acids: CASSSDRGSNQPQHF. The CDR3 coding sequence is TGTGCCAGCAGCTCGGACAGGGGCAGCAATCAGCCCCAGCATTTT.

This clonotype was counted only a few times. The gene calls are TRBV7-9 and TRBJ2-1; D is unresolved. The CDR3 spans 15 residues. Germline CDR1 SEHNR, CDR2 FQNEAQ (reference sequence). The ends were cut back, 5 bases at V and 10 bases at J, with 21 bases in the middle. CDR3 sequence reads: CASSPELPLLPEQFF. CDR3 nucleotide sequence: TGTGCCAGCAGCCCAGAGCTCCCTCTCTTACCGGAGCAGTTCTTC. The full variable domain, its missing parts supplied by reference TRBV7-9 and TRBJ2-1, is DTGVSQNPRHKITKRGQNVTFRCDPISEHNRLYWYRQTLGQGPEFLTYFQNEAQLEKSRLLSDRFSAERPKGSFSTLEIQRTEQGDSAMYLCASSPELPLLPEQFFGPGTRLTVL.

A few counts support this clonotype. The chain recombines TRBV19 with TRBJ1-2, with D hard to call. Germline values: CDR1 LNHDA, CDR2 SQIVND (reference sequence). The CDR3 is made up of 12 amino acids. Trimming took 3 bases from V and 6 from J, leaving 8 bases between them. CDR3 in amino acids: CASSIREHGYTF. CDR3 nucleotide sequence: TGTGCCAGTAGTATTCGGGAGCATGGCTACACCTTC.